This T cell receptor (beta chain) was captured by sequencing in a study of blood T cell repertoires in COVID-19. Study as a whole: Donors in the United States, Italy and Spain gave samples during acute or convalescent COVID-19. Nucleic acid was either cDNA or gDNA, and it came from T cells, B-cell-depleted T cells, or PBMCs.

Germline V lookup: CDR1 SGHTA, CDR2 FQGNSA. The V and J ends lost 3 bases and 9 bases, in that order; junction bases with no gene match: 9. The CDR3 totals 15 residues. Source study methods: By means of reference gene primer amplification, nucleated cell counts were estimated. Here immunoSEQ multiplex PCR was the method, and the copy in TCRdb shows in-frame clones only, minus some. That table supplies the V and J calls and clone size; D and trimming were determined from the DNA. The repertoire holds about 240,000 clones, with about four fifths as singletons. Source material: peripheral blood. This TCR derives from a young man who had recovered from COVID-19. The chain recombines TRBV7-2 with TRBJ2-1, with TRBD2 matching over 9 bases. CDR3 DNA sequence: TGTGCCAGCAGCTTCCGCGGGGGGGCCGACGTTGAGCAGTTCTTC. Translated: CASSFRGGADVEQFF.